Shown below are 13 T cell receptor beta chains from a single sample sequenced in a study of Tregs in tolerant kidney transplant recipients. TCRdb keeps only in-frame clones here, not all; method: immunoSEQ multiplex PCR. The table gives 50,000 or so clones; the top ten clones make up 0.83% of it. This sample comprised CD4+ T cells from blood, obtained before the transplant. The source of these receptors is a human donor who received a combined kidney and bone marrow transplant.

With regard to this clone: The CDR3 extends 3 residues past the end of the read, so its final part is completed from the germline J gene. The V gene is TRBV10-1, the J gene TRBJ2-1; no definite D call. The V end was cut by 1 base, the J end by 7 bases, with 11 bases between. Germline-derived CDR1 and CDR2 are WNHNN and SYGVQD (reference sequence). The CDR3 consists of 14 residues. Here the CDR3 reads CASSELGNFNEQFF. CDR3 DNA, as far as it was read: TGCGCCAGCAGTGAGTTGGGCAATTTTAATGAG.

On this clone: The read is 3 residues too short to cover the CDR3 end, so that end is filled in from the germline J gene. The J gene is TRBJ1-2, the V gene TRBV2; D perhaps matches TRBD1 (5 bases). There are 16 residues in the CDR3. Per the germline V gene, CDR1 is SNHLY and CDR2 is FYNNEI. V was shortened by 1 base and J by 3 bases, with 15 bases between the two germline ends. CDR3 region: CASSEGDSPSYYGYTF. CDR3 DNA, as far as it was read: TGTGCCAGCAGTGAAGGGGACTCTCCTTCATACTATGGC.

The CDR3 is CASSSRQAPPYEQYF. The CDR3 DNA, read in part, is TGTGCCAGCTCATCCAGGCAGGCACCCCCCTACGAG. The V call is TRBV18, the J call TRBJ2-7, with D hard to call. The CDR3 goes on 3 residues after the read ends, and that part is filled in from the germline J gene. This CDR3 has 15 amino acids. Trimming left V 5 bases short and J 2 bases short, with 16 bases between. The germline CDR1 and CDR2 sequences are KGHSH and LQKENI.

Concerning this clone itself: The read stops 3 residues short of the end of the CDR3; the missing end is completed from the germline J gene. The chain links TRBV7-2 to TRBJ1-5; D is possibly TRBD1 (6 bases). Germline V gives CDR1 SGHTA, CDR2 FQGNSA. Trimming took off 3 bases at V and 4 bases at J, with 10 bases between the two ends. The CDR3 consists of 14 residues. The CDR3 sequence is CASSFGRGNQPQHF. Incomplete CDR3 DNA: TGTGCCAGCAGCTTCGGCAGGGGAAATCAGCCC. The full variable domain, rest sourced from reference TRBV7-2 and TRBJ1-5, is GAGVSQSPSNKVTEKGKDVELRCDPISGHTALYWYRQSLGQGLEFLIYFQGNSAPDKSGLPSDRFSAERTGGSVSTLTIQRTQQEDSAVYLCASSFGRGNQPQHFGDGTRLSIL.

The DNA read from the CDR3 is TGTGCCAGTAGTTCAAGAAGCGTAACCTACGAG. Protein sequence: CASSSRSVTYE. The full CDR3 is CASSSRSVTYEQYF. The chain combines TRBV19 with TRBJ2-7, with D unresolved. Read sequence stops 3 residues before the CDR3 end, and the germline J gene provides the missing end. CDR3 length equals 14 residues. Per germline, CDR1 LNHDA and CDR2 SQIVND (reference sequence). Trimming took 5 bases from V and 2 from J, leaving 13 bases between them.

For this clone: With the read ending 3 residues before the CDR3 end, the germline J gene is used to fill in that end. The V call is TRBV7-9, the J call TRBJ2-3; D is undetermined. The CDR3 loop spans 14 amino acids. Germline lookup yields CDR1 SEHNR and CDR2 FQNEAQ (reference sequence). V was clipped by 3 bases and J by 6 bases, with 13 bases between them. The sequenced part of the CDR3 DNA is TGTGCCAGCAGCTTTTCCTCTCTCTCGGATACG. It translates to CASSFSSLSDT. The full-length CDR3 reads as CASSFSSLSDTQYF.

Turning to this clone: The read stops 3 residues short of the end of the CDR3; the missing end is completed from the germline J gene. The chain carries TRBV5-6 and TRBJ1-2, with TRBD1 matching over 7 bases. The germline CDR1 and CDR2 sequences are SGHDT and YYEEEE. The CDR3 contains 13 residues. Trimming cost V 4 bases and J 2 bases; bases outside gene matches: 2. The CDR3 sequence is CASSTGQNYGYTF. The sequenced part of the CDR3 DNA is TGTGCCAGCAGCACGGGACAGAACTATGGC.

Worth noting for this clone: The missing CDR3 end, 3 residues past where the read stops, is filled in from the germline J gene. The chain recombines TRBV6-2 or TRBV6-3 with TRBJ1-6, with 8 bases that match TRBD1. The trim removed 8 bases at V and 6 bases at J, leaving 3 bases unmatched. Germline V gene data show CDR1 as MNHEY and CDR2 as SVGEGT. The CDR3 has 13 amino acids. CDR3 DNA, as far as it was read: TGTGCCAGCGAGGGACAGGTTAATTCACCC. This gives the protein CASEGQVNSP. The full CDR3 sequence reads CASEGQVNSPLHF.

A note on this clone: The read halts 3 residues ahead of the CDR3 end, with the missing end drawn from the germline J gene. This sequence joins TRBV7-6 and TRBJ1-1; TRBD1 aligns across 9 bases. Germline V CDR1 and CDR2: SGHVS, FNYEAQ. The CDR3 consists of 13 residues. The sequenced part of the CDR3 DNA is TGTGCCAGCAGCTTAGGGGGGACAGGGGAA. Protein sequence: CASSLGGTGE. The entire CDR3 protein is CASSLGGTGEAFF.

As concerns this clone: The DNA ends 3 residues before the CDR3 does, and the rest of the CDR3 is filled in from the germline J gene. The chain is built from TRBV6-4 and TRBJ2-3; TRBD2 agrees at 9 bases. The CDR3 consists of 16 residues. Germline V gene sequence: CDR1 MRHNA, CDR2 SNTAGT. Unmatched junction bases numbered 9, after V lost 8 bases and J lost 0 bases. The part of the CDR3 DNA that was read is TGTGCCAGCTCCTATAGCGGGAGCCCCAGCACAGATACG. Its translation: CASSYSGSPSTDT. The whole CDR3 protein reads CASSYSGSPSTDTQYF.

A word on this clone: The read stops 3 residues short of the end of the CDR3; the missing end is completed from the germline J gene. The chain is built from TRBV7-8 and TRBJ2-5; 12 bases fit TRBD2. J gave up 5 bases and V 6 bases, and 7 bases lay outside the gene matches. The CDR3 runs 15 residues. Germline loops: CDR1 SGHVS, CDR2 FQNEAQ. Incomplete CDR3 DNA: TGTGCCAGCAGGCTAGCGGGGGGGGCGGGGGAGACC. Protein: CASRLAGGAGET. The full CDR3 is CASRLAGGAGETQYF.

Regarding this clone: The read stops 3 residues short of the end of the CDR3; the missing end is completed from the germline J gene. The chain combines TRBV19 with TRBJ1-4, with 9 nucleotides matching TRBD1. Germline CDR1 LNHDA, CDR2 SQIVND (reference sequence). This CDR3 has 13 residues. Trimming took 9 bases from V and 2 from J; bases not matched to a gene: 1. The CDR3 DNA, read in part, is TGTGCCAGCGGGACAGGGACTAATGAAAAA. Its protein is CASGTGTNEK. The entire CDR3 protein is CASGTGTNEKLFF.

Regarding this clone: The read comes to an end 3 residues before the CDR3 does, leaving the germline J gene to fill in the end. V is TRBV10-3 and J is TRBJ1-6, with 7 bases fitting TRBD1. CDR1 ENHRY and CDR2 SYGVKD come from the germline V gene. V lost 8 bases and J lost 7; bases outside the gene matches: 8. The CDR3 contains 14 residues. This CDR3 reads CAIARQGSNSPLHF. The sequenced CDR3 bases are TGTGCCATCGCGAGACAGGGATCAAATTCACCC.